This TCR beta chain was sequenced in a study of cytomegalovirus exposure and HLA in healthy donors. The sample holds one count of this clone. Its antigen remains unidentified. Findings and caveats of the study: Cytomegalovirus association was assigned to about 150 TCR beta chains.

PCR employed 60 Vbeta and 13 Jbeta primers. Produced via immunoSEQ multiplex PCR; TCRdb's table is partial and in-frame only. The repertoire holds 150,000 or so clones, with approximately 79% as singletons. Germline-derived CDR1 and CDR2 are MNHNY and SVGAGI (reference sequence). V lost 2 bases and J 10 bases, leaving 14 bases between the germline ends. The CDR3 is 13 residues long. The sequence was collected from a woman between 45 and 65 years old in good health and CMV-seropositive. The chain carries TRBV6-6 and TRBJ1-1; the D gene is possibly TRBD1 (5 bases). Sequenced input: PBMCs. The CDR3 loop is CASSYTRPQGAFF. The DNA of the CDR3 is TGTGCCAGCAGTTACACCCGTCCCCAGGGAGCTTTCTTT.